Below, 32 T cell receptor beta chains from the same sample are listed, as sequenced in a study of graft-versus-host responses after intestinal transplantation. Their antigens are not known. Here immunoSEQ multiplex PCR was the method, and the copy in TCRdb shows in-frame clones only, minus some. This sample yields around 110,000 clones, of which roughly 87% are seen a single time; less than 0.85% belongs to the top ten. The sample in question was unstimulated CD4+ T cells sorted from spleen or lymph node cells, obtained before transplant. The receptors originated from a human donor who was the organ donor for an intestinal transplant.

The chain uses TRBV6-5 and TRBJ1-1, with D maybe TRBD1 (5 bases). The V gene's germline CDR1 is MNHEY and CDR2 SVGAGI. The germline V and J ends were trimmed by 2 bases and 0 bases, with 10 bases remaining between them. The CDR3 contains 15 residues. In DNA, the CDR3 is TGTGCCAGCAGTTACGGGCGACAGTTGAACACTGAAGCTTTCTTT. Amino acids: CASSYGRQLNTEAFF.

This clone was detected only once. The chain uses TRBV11-3 and TRBJ2-4; no clear D gene. Trimming took off 4 bases at V and 8 bases at J, with 6 bases between the two ends. Looked up from germline, CDR1 is SGHNT and CDR2 is YENEEA. This CDR3 is built from 11 residues. CDR3 amino acids: CASSSGYIQYF. Here the CDR3 DNA reads TGTGCCAGCAGCTCTGGGTACATTCAGTACTTC.

J is TRBJ2-7 and V is TRBV5-1, with 8 positions matching TRBD1. The CDR3 consists of 16 residues. V shed 0 bases, J shed 2 bases, and the junction held 7 bases outside the gene matches. Looked up from germline, CDR1 is SGHRS and CDR2 is YFSETQ. This CDR3 is CASSLAPGTGTYEQYF. DNA for the CDR3: TGCGCCAGCAGCTTGGCCCCCGGGACAGGTACCTACGAGCAGTACTTC.

The rearrangement joins TRBV18 to TRBJ1-1, with unresolved D. CDR1 and CDR2 from the germline V gene are KGHSH and LQKENI. V was clipped by 4 bases and J by 0 bases, with 6 bases between them. The CDR3 length is 13 residues. CDR3 in amino acids: CASSQGMNTEAFF. CDR3 DNA sequence: TGTGCCAGCTCACAAGGGATGAACACTGAAGCTTTCTTT.

The CDR3 DNA is TGTGCCAGCAGCCTCACTTACGGGACGCCTGAAGCTTTCTTT. Amino acids: CASSLTYGTPEAFF. The chain is built from TRBV9 and TRBJ1-1; D may be TRBD1 (5 bases). This CDR3 contains 14 residues. Trimming removed 4 bases from V and 6 bases from J, with 16 bases in between. Germline assignment: CDR1 SGDLS and CDR2 YYNGEE.

The genes are TRBV5-1 and TRBJ2-7; the match to TRBD1 covers 8 bases. This CDR3 has 13 amino acids. V shed 5 bases, J shed 7 bases, and the junction held 8 bases outside the gene matches. The germline V gene has CDR1 SGHRS and CDR2 YFSETQ. The CDR3 spells CASRFQGAREQYF. CDR3 coding DNA: TGCGCCAGCAGGTTTCAGGGGGCGCGTGAGCAGTACTTC.

The CDR3 loop is CASRHADRGFGEKLFF. In nucleotides, the CDR3 is TGCGCCAGCAGACACGCTGACAGGGGTTTCGGCGAAAAACTGTTTTTT. The V call is TRBV4-1, the J call TRBJ1-4; 8 bases align to TRBD1. Germline V gene lookup returns CDR1 MGHRA and CDR2 YSYEKL. J gave up 8 bases and V 6 bases, and 14 bases lay outside the gene matches. The CDR3 loop spans 16 amino acids.

V gene TRBV6-1 combines with J gene TRBJ1-2; 9 positions match TRBD1. The germline V gene has CDR1 MNHNS and CDR2 SASEGT. The CDR3 length is 15 residues. The V and J ends lost 5 bases and 6 bases, in that order; junction bases with no gene match: 10. The CDR3 DNA reads as TGTGCCAGCAGTCCCGAGACAGGGGGGGTGAATGGCTACACCTTC. Its protein is CASSPETGGVNGYTF.

This CDR3 reads CASSLSGGSGRTGELFF. The CDR3 bases are TGTGCCAGCAGCTTAAGTGGCGGGTCCGGCCGGACCGGGGAGCTGTTTTTT. The rearrangement links TRBV11-2 to TRBJ2-2, with D possibly being TRBD2 (5 bases). Germline loops: CDR1 SGHAT, CDR2 FQNNGV. This CDR3 contains 17 residues. Trimming pared 2 bases from V and 5 bases from J, leaving 18 bases between. The whole variable domain, filled in from reference TRBV11-2 and TRBJ2-2, reads EAGVAQSPRYKIIEKRQSVAFWCNPISGHATLYWYQQILGQGPKLLIQFQNNGVVDDSQLPKDRFSAERLKGVDSTLKIQPAKLEDSAVYLCASSLSGGSGRTGELFFGEGSRLTVL.

This CDR3 reads CASSPGDRANTEAFF. The CDR3 coding sequence is TGTGCCAGCAGCCCTGGAGACAGGGCGAACACTGAAGCTTTCTTT. The J gene is TRBJ1-1, the V gene TRBV11-3; 7 bases are shared with TRBD1. This CDR3 comprises 15 residues. Germline V CDR1 and CDR2: SGHNT, YENEEA. With 5 bases clipped from V and 1 base from J, the junction kept 7 bases outside the gene matches.

V is TRBV9 and J is TRBJ2-7, with 9 bases matching TRBD1. The J segment lost 0 bases and the V segment lost 4 bases, leaving 11 bases of the junction unmatched. CDR1 is SGDLS and CDR2 is YYNGEE in the germline V gene. The length of the CDR3 is 17 residues. The CDR3, as DNA: TGTGCCAGCAGCTCCGGGACAGGGAATATCTTCTCCTACGAGCAGTACTTC. Amino acids: CASSSGTGNIFSYEQYF.

J is TRBJ1-2 and V is TRBV7-9; D is unclear. Trimming pared 6 bases from V and 8 bases from J, leaving 19 bases between. CDR3 length equals 14 residues. Germline CDR1 and CDR2: SEHNR and FQNEAQ (reference sequence). CDR3 amino acids: CASSADFRVGGYTF. The CDR3 bases are TGTGCCAGCAGTGCCGACTTTCGGGTGGGGGGCTACACCTTC.

The chain joins TRBV9 to TRBJ2-3; D ambiguous. The CDR3 sequence is 19 residues long. With 2 bases removed from V and 8 bases from J, the gap between germline ends came to 30 bases. Germline V gives CDR1 SGDLS, CDR2 YYNGEE. For the CDR3, the DNA is TGTGCCAGCAGCGTCGACCGGCGAGGACGTCTGGGAAGAGGCGGTACGCAGTATTTT. Protein sequence: CASSVDRRGRLGRGGTQYF.

The J gene is TRBJ2-7, the V gene TRBV11-3; the D gene could be TRBD1 or TRBD2 (5 bases each). Germline-derived CDR1 and CDR2 are SGHNT and YENEEA. CDR3 size: 14 residues. V dropped 1 base and J dropped 2 bases, with 9 bases sitting between them. CDR3 DNA sequence: TGTGCCAGCAGCTTAGGGGACGGTCCCTACGAGCAGTACTTC. As protein: CASSLGDGPYEQYF.

The table lists this clone with a few counts. The rearrangement links TRBV6-5 to TRBJ2-2; D might be TRBD2 (5 bases). V was shortened by 4 bases and J by 4 bases, with 13 bases between the two germline ends. CDR1 and CDR2 from the germline V gene are MNHEY and SVGAGI. The CDR3 runs 15 residues. This CDR3 is CASSFSSTSTGELFF. For the CDR3, the DNA is TGTGCCAGCAGTTTTAGTAGCACTAGCACCGGGGAGCTGTTTTTT.

The chain couples TRBV7-2 to TRBJ2-3; TRBD2 might be the D (5 bases). From germline, CDR1 is SGHTA and CDR2 FQGNSA. The V end lost 4 bases, the J end lost 0 bases, and 11 bases lay between the germline ends. The CDR3 runs 15 residues. The CDR3, as DNA: TGTGCCAGCAGCTCCGACTACCTTAGCACAGATACGCAGTATTTT. This codes for CASSSDYLSTDTQYF.

V is TRBV4-1 and J is TRBJ1-4, with 8 nucleotides matching TRBD1. The CDR3 contains 15 residues. The trim removed 1 base at V and 4 bases at J, leaving 2 bases unmatched. Per germline, CDR1 MGHRA and CDR2 YSYEKL. CDR3: CASSQVGQVNEKLFF. CDR3 nucleotide sequence: TGCGCCAGCAGCCAAGTGGGACAGGTTAATGAAAAACTGTTTTTT.

This clone turned up a few times. This rearrangement joins TRBV4-1 to TRBJ2-7, with TRBD1 matching over 8 bases. V shed 3 bases, J shed 3 bases, and the junction held 1 base outside the gene matches. This CDR3 spans 13 amino acids. Germline V lookup: CDR1 MGHRA, CDR2 YSYEKL. The CDR3 is CASSQGTGYEQYF. Here the CDR3 DNA reads TGCGCCAGCAGCCAGGGGACAGGCTACGAGCAGTACTTC.

The chain has TRBV2 and TRBJ2-7; 7 bases map to TRBD2. Per germline, CDR1 SNHLY and CDR2 FYNNEI. This CDR3 is built from 14 residues. The J segment lost 1 base and the V segment lost 4 bases, leaving 4 bases of the junction unmatched. CDR3 nucleotides: TGTGCCAGCAGTGCGGGACTAATTTCCTACGAGCAGTACTTC. It specifies CASSAGLISYEQYF.

The CDR3 sequence is CASSTGTGDGYTF. CDR3 DNA: TGCGCCTCGTCAACCGGGACAGGGGACGGCTACACCTTC. The chain couples TRBV5-1 to TRBJ1-2; 10 nucleotides match TRBD1. J lost 8 bases, V lost 10 bases, and 11 bases had no gene match. The CDR3 runs 13 residues. Germline assignment: CDR1 SGHRS and CDR2 YFSETQ.

This clone has only one observation. This chain connects TRBV7-9 to TRBJ2-1, with 8 bases lining up with TRBD2. Germline V CDR1 and CDR2: SEHNR, FQNEAQ (reference sequence). The trim removed 1 base at V and 0 bases at J, leaving 8 bases unmatched. This CDR3 contains 18 residues. The CDR3 region is CASSLVTSAWSSYNEQFF. The CDR3 nucleotides read TGTGCCAGCAGCTTAGTGACTAGCGCCTGGAGCTCCTACAATGAGCAGTTCTTC. The whole variable domain, remainder taken from reference TRBV7-9 and TRBJ2-1, is DTGVSQNPRHKITKRGQNVTFRCDPISEHNRLYWYRQTLGQGPEFLTYFQNEAQLEKSRLLSDRFSAERPKGSFSTLEIQRTEQGDSAMYLCASSLVTSAWSSYNEQFFGPGTRLTVL.

This chain uses TRBV30 with TRBJ2-7; 7 nucleotides agree with TRBD2. Germline-derived CDR1 and CDR2 are GTSNPN and SVGIG (reference sequence). V lost 6 bases, J lost 7 bases, and 18 bases stayed unmatched. This CDR3 contains 15 residues. Written as DNA, the CDR3 is TGTGCCTGCACAGGCCCGGGGCTAGCGGTGAGTGAGCAGTACTTC. This codes for CACTGPGLAVSEQYF.

This clone was counted a few times. The gene calls are TRBV6-1 and TRBJ1-5; D is unresolved. V was cut by 2 bases and J by 0 bases, with 8 bases left in between. The CDR3 consists of 15 residues. Germline assignment: CDR1 MNHNS and CDR2 SASEGT. The CDR3 sequence is CASSERPYSNQPQHF. Written as DNA, the CDR3 is TGTGCCAGCAGTGAACGGCCGTATAGCAATCAGCCCCAGCATTTT.

The chain recombines TRBV4-1 with TRBJ2-5; D gene uncertain. The CDR3 consists of 12 residues. The germline gives CDR1 MGHRA, CDR2 YSYEKL. Trimming pared 0 bases from V and 2 bases from J, leaving 1 base between. In DNA, the CDR3 is TGCGCCAGCAGCCAAGAGCAAGAGACCCAGTACTTC. Translated: CASSQEQETQYF.

This chain links TRBV27 with TRBJ2-4; a possible D gene is TRBD1 (6 bases). CDR3 length: 14 amino acids. Deletions cut 2 bases from V and 1 base from J, with 6 bases between. Germline CDR1 reads MNHEY; CDR2 reads SMNVEV (reference sequence). CDR3 sequence (DNA): TGTGCCAGCAGTTTAAGGGGGGCCAAAAACATTCAGTACTTC. It is translated as CASSLRGAKNIQYF.

The chain uses TRBV9 and TRBJ2-2, with TRBD1 identical over 8 bases. V was clipped by 0 bases and J by 0 bases; unmatched bases: 7. This CDR3 region has 18 residues. The germline CDR1 and CDR2 sequences are SGDLS and YYNGEE. The chain's CDR3 is CASSVGLGQGSNTGELFF. In DNA form, the CDR3 reads TGTGCCAGCAGCGTAGGCTTAGGACAGGGCTCGAACACCGGGGAGCTGTTTTTT.

This clone appeared a few times. V usage is TRBV5-4 and J usage is TRBJ1-3; D not resolved. The CDR3 has 13 amino acids. Germline lookup yields CDR1 SGHNT and CDR2 YYREEE (reference sequence). Trimming stripped 4 bases from V and 4 bases from J, with 9 bases between. The DNA of the CDR3 is TGTGCCAGCAGCCCGGCACCAGGAAACACCATATATTTT. This sequence encodes CASSPAPGNTIYF.

The chain is built from TRBV2 and TRBJ2-3, with TRBD1 matching 7 bases. Losses at the gene ends were 6 bases for V and 8 bases for J; bases not matched to a gene: 11. Germline V gives CDR1 SNHLY, CDR2 FYNNEI. This CDR3 comprises 14 residues. CDR3 coding DNA: TGTGCCAGCAGGACGGGACAGCTAAGTGGTACGCAGTATTTT. Translation gives CASRTGQLSGTQYF. Supplemented by reference TRBV2 and TRBJ2-3, the full variable domain reads EPEVTQTPSHQVTQMGQEVILRCVPISNHLYFYWYRQILGQKVEFLVSFYNNEISEKSEIFDDQFSVERPDGSNFTLKIRSTKLEDSAMYFCASRTGQLSGTQYFGPGTRLTVL.

The rearrangement links TRBV7-9 to TRBJ1-2; D is possibly TRBD1 (5 bases). Deletions cut 5 bases from V and 4 bases from J, with 17 bases between. The CDR3 sequence is 15 residues long. CDR1 and CDR2 (germline): SEHNR, FQNEAQ (reference sequence). Written as DNA, the CDR3 is TGTGCCAGCAGCCAAGACGGGGGTGGAATCTATGGCTACACCTTC. Translating gives CASSQDGGGIYGYTF.

CDR3 DNA sequence: TGTGCCAGCAGTTTATCCCAGGGGGCGGGAAGCAATCAGCCCCAGCATTTT. Protein: CASSLSQGAGSNQPQHF. V usage is TRBV28 and J usage is TRBJ1-5, with TRBD1 matching over 8 bases. After removal of 1 base from V and 1 base from J, the junction contained 6 bases not matched to a gene. Germline V gene sequence: CDR1 MDHEN, CDR2 SYDVKM. This CDR3 contains 17 residues. Combining the CDR3 with reference TRBV28 and TRBJ1-5 gives the whole variable domain DVKVTQSSRYLVKRTGEKVFLECVQDMDHENMFWYRQDPGLGLRLIYFSYDVKMKEKGDIPEGYSVSREKKERFSLILESASTNQTSMYLCASSLSQGAGSNQPQHFGDGTRLSIL.

This clone has only a few counts. The chain combines TRBV10-2 with TRBJ1-4; D is uncertain. The germline V and J ends were trimmed by 10 bases and 7 bases, with 19 bases remaining between them. Per the germline V gene, CDR1 is WSHSY and CDR2 is SAAADI. The CDR3 loop spans 14 amino acids. This chain's CDR3 is CATQRGLQSEKLFF. In DNA form, the CDR3 reads TGCGCCACCCAACGGGGTCTCCAATCTGAAAAACTGTTTTTT.

The chain carries TRBV5-5 and TRBJ1-3; D might be TRBD1 (5 bases). Trimming left V 0 bases short and J 9 bases short, with 10 bases between. The germline V gene encodes CDR1 SGHKS and CDR2 YYEKEE (reference sequence). The length of the CDR3 is 13 residues. The CDR3 region is CASSLEWGGTIYF. CDR3 DNA sequence: TGTGCCAGCAGCTTGGAATGGGGGGGCACCATATATTTT.